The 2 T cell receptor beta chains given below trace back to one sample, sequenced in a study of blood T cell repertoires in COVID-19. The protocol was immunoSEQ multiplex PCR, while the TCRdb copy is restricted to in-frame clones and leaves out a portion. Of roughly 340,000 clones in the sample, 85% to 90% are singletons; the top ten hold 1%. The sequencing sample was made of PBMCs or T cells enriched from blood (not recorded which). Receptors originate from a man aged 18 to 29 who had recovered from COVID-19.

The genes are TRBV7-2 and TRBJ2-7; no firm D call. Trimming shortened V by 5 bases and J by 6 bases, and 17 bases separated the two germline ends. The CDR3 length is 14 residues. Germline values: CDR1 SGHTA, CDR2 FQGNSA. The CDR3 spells CASSRGVTTPEQYF. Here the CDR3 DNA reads TGTGCCAGCAGCCGCGGCGTAACTACCCCCGAGCAGTACTTC.

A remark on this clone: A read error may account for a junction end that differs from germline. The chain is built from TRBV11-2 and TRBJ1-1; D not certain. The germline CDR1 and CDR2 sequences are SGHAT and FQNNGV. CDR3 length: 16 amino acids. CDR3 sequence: CASSLDSLSVLAGAFF. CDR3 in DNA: TGTGCCAGCAGCCTAGATTCCCTTAGCGTTTTGGCAGGAGCTTTCTTT. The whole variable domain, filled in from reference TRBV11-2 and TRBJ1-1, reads EAGVAQSPRYKIIEKRQSVAFWCNPISGHATLYWYQQILGQGPKLLIQFQNNGVVDDSQLPKDRFSAERLKGVDSTLKIQPAKLEDSAVYLCASSLDSLSVLAGAFFGQGTRLTVV.